A selection of T cell receptor beta chains follows, all from one sample in a study of T cell responses to AZD1222 COVID-19 vaccine. Using immunoSEQ multiplex PCR, the repertoire was profiled, and TCRdb retains in-frame clones only, with some absent. The sample has around 120,000 clones, around 90% seen once; the top ten hold 2.6%. Sequenced here: peripheral blood, sampled 28 days after the second AZD1222 dose. These receptors came from an adult who received the AZD1222 COVID-19 vaccine. The CDR3 runs from the conserved cysteine through the conserved F or W.

14	TRBV6-5	TRBJ2-7	CASSYLASTYEQYF
12	TRBV6-6	TRBJ1-2	CASSLTGDGYTF
14	TRBV6-5	TRBJ1-1	CASAIQGYGVDAFF
17	TRBV7-9	TRBJ1-6	CASSPVGGRGMGSPLHF
15	TRBV7-9	TRBJ2-7	CASSFVQGISYEQYF
14	TRBV7-2	TRBJ1-1	CASSPQGAGAEAFF
14	TRBV6-5	TRBJ1-4	CASSRARGIEKLFF
14	TRBV5-1	TRBJ1-4	CASSLDGVPEKLFF
13	TRBV3-1/TRBV3-2	TRBJ1-2	CASSQGLRYGYTF
13	TRBV19	TRBJ1-3	CASTQGSGNTIYF
13	TRBV6-5	TRBJ2-1	CASSGQGANEQFF
15	TRBV18	TRBJ2-3	CASSPSQGARDTQYF
14	TRBV7-2	TRBJ2-6	CASSPEGLRGVLTF
17	TRBV21-1	TRBJ2-7	CASSDETGQVFSYEQYF
13	TRBV7-9	TRBJ1-4	CASSPTWVSYLFF
15	TRBV11-2	TRBJ1-4	CASSFDAITNEKLFF
12	TRBV5-1	TRBJ2-5	CASTATSETQYF
16	TRBV6-1	TRBJ2-7	CASSEAKGPPFYEQYF
12	TRBV18	TRBJ2-5	CASSPPSETQYF
15	TRBV7-2	TRBJ1-3	CASSPRALSGNTIYF
15	TRBV18	TRBJ2-1	CASSVGSGTYNEQFF
16	TRBV15	TRBJ1-2	CATSRDLRDRGAGYTF
14	TRBV15	TRBJ1-2	CATSRSAGIYGYTF
14	TRBV6-2/TRBV6-3	TRBJ1-2	CASSLKFDRNGYTF
15	TRBV7-2	TRBJ2-3	CASSSKLAGADTQYF
16	TRBV4-3	TRBJ2-3	CASSQDPSGGADTQYF
13	TRBV28	TRBJ2-2	CASSPGQLLELFF